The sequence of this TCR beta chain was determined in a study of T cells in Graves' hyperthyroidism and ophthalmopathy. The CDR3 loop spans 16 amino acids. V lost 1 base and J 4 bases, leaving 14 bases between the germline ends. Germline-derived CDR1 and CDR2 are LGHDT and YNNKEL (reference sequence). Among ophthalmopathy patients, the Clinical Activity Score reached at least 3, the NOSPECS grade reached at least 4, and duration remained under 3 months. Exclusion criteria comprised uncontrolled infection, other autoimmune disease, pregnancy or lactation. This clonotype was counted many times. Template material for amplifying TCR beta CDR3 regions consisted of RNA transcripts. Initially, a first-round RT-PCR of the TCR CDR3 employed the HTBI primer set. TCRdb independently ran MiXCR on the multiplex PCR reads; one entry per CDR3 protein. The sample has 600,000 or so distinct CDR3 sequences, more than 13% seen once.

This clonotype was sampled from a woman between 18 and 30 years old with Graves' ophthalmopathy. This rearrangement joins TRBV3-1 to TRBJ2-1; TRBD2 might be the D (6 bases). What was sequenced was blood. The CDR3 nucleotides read TGTGCCAGCAGCCAAGGGGGCGGGGCCCTTTACAATGAGCAGTTCTTC. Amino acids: CASSQGGGALYNEQFF.